This T cell receptor (beta chain) derives from a study of cytomegalovirus exposure and HLA in healthy donors. This cohort consisted of healthy bone marrow donors. The CDR3 extends over 18 amino acids. With 1 base clipped from V and 7 bases from J, the junction kept 14 bases outside the gene matches. Germline V gene lookup returns CDR1 PRHDT and CDR2 FYEKMQ (reference sequence). Primers for the PCR totalled 60 Vbeta and 13 Jbeta. The repertoire was sequenced with immunoSEQ multiplex PCR; TCRdb's copy has only in-frame clones and lacks some. The sample lists some 180,000 clones, over 70% occurring once. With respect to this clone: No antigen is known for it.

General study findings and limits: As confirmed in vitro, three CMV-associated chains were specific for CMV antigens. Most observed TCR sequences were rare, whereas some public TCRs were detected in many donors.

The sequenced sample consisted of PBMCs. The sequence was collected from a man aged 40-49 years in good health and CMV-seropositive. The V gene is TRBV13, the J gene TRBJ1-1, with 11 nucleotides matching TRBD1. The CDR3 nucleotides read TGTGCCAGCAGCTTAGCAACCCGGGACAGGGGGGATTATAGTGAAGCTTTCTTT. Amino acid sequence: CASSLATRDRGDYSEAFF.